This T cell receptor beta chain is from a study of control samples from healthy donors and cancer patients. The method was immunoSEQ multiplex PCR; TCRdb's version includes in-frame clones alone and lacks a portion of them. The repertoire consists of 150,000 or so clones, with 85% to 95% occurring once and the leading ten covering 2% to 2.5%. The length of the CDR3 is 14 residues. The J segment lost 3 bases and the V segment lost 5 bases, leaving 4 bases of the junction unmatched. Looked up from germline, CDR1 is SGHRS and CDR2 is YFSETQ. This sequence joins TRBV5-1 and TRBJ2-2, with TRBD1 identical over 7 bases. This sequence was found in a man in his fifties in good health. The sequencing input was blood. The CDR3 spells CASSVGQDTGELFF. As DNA, the CDR3 is TGCGCCAGCAGTGTCGGACAGGACACCGGGGAGCTGTTTTTT.